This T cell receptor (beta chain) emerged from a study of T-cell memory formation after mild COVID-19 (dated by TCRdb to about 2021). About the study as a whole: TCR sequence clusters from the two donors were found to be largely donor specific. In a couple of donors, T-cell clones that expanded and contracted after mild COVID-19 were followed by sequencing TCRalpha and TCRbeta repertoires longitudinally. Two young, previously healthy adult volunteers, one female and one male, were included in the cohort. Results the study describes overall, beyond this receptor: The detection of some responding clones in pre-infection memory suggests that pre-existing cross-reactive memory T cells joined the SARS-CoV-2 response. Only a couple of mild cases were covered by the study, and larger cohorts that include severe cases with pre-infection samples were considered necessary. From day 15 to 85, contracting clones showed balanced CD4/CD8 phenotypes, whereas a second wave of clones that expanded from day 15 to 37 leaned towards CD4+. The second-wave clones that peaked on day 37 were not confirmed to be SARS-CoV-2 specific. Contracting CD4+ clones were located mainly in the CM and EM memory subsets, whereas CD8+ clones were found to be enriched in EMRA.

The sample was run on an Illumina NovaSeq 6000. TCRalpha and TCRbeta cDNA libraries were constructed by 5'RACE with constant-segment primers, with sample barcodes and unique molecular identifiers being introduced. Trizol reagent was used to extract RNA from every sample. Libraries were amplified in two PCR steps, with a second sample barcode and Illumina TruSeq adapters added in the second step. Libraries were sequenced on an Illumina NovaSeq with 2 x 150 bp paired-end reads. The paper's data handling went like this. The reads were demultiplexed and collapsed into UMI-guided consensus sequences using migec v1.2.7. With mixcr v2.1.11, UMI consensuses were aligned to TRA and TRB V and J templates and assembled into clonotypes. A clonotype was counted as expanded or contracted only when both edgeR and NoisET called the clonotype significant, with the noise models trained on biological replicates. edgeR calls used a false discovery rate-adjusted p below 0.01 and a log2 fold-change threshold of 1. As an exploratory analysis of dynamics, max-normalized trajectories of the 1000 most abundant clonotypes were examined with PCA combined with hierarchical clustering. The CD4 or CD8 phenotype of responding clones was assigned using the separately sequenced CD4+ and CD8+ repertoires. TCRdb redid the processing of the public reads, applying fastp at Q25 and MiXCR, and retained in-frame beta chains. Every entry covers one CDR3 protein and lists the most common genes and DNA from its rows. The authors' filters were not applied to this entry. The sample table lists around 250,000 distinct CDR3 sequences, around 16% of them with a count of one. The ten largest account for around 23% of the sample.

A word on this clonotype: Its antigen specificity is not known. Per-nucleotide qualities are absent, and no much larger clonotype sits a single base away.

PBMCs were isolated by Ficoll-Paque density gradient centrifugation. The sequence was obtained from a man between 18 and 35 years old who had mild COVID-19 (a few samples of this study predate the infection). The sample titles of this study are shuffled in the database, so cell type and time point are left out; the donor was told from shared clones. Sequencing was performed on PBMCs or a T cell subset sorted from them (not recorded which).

The CDR3 reads as follows: CASSRTHRVSVYNEQFF. The nucleotides read TGCGCCAGCAGCCGAACACACAGGGTCAGCGTGTACAATGAGCAGTTCTTC. The chain employs TRBV4-3 and TRBJ2-1; a weak D assignment points to TRBD1 (6 bases agree). CDR3 length: 17 amino acids, cysteine to phenylalanine. Only the CDR3 region is kept as DNA, spanning 51 bases read in frame from base 1. V was cut back by 4 bases and J by 4 bases, leaving a gap of 20 bases between them. Via the germline V gene, CDR1 is LGHNA and CDR2 YSLEER.